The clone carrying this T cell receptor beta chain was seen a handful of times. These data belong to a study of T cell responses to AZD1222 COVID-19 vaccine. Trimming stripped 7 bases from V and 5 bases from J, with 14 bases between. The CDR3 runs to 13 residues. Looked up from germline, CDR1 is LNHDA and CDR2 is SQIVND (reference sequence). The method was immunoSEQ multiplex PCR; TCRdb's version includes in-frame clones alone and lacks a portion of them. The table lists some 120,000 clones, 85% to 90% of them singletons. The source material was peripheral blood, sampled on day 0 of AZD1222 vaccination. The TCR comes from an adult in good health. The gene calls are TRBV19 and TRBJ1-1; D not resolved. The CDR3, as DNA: TGTGCCAGTACCCGCTTTACGGGGACTGAAGCTTTCTTT. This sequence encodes CASTRFTGTEAFF.